This T cell receptor (beta chain) is drawn from a study of early stage breast cancer tumors. Study-wide points: Comparing each tissue with blood distinguished tumor from normal in most of the 16 patients.

The protocol was immunoSEQ multiplex PCR, while the TCRdb copy is restricted to in-frame clones and leaves out a portion. The repertoire has fewer than 30,000 clones, roughly three fifths of them found once; the top ten carry around 9%. A note on this clone: The antigen remains unidentified.

The germline gives CDR1 SGHTA, CDR2 FQGTGA. The CDR3 consists of 13 residues. Between the trimmed V and J ends, which lost 1 base and 5 bases, there was a span of 8 bases. V and J are TRBV7-3 and TRBJ1-2; no clear D. The clonotype originates from a person between 45 and 65 years old with breast cancer. Sequenced material: breast tumor tissue. This CDR3 is CASSLIGGYGYTF. CDR3 DNA sequence: TGTGCCAGCAGCTTAATCGGTGGTTATGGCTACACCTTC.